This TCR beta chain was recorded in a study of T cell responses to AZD1222 COVID-19 vaccine. The assay was immunoSEQ multiplex PCR, and TCRdb's table has in-frame clones only and misses some. The sample yields around 150,000 clones, 85% to 95% seen once. The J segment lost 4 bases and the V segment lost 4 bases, leaving 2 bases of the junction unmatched. The CDR3 contains 15 residues. In germline, CDR1 is GTSNPN, CDR2 SVGIG (reference sequence). Broader study findings: Close to half of spike-specific TCRs reportedly recognize unmutated variant regions. Compared with day 0, the breadth and depth of the Spike-specific TCR repertoire rose significantly after two doses of AZD1222.

Regarding this clone: The antigen remains undetermined.

Specimen: peripheral blood, collected 28 days after the second AZD1222 dose. The chain employs TRBV30 and TRBJ2-3; 16 bases match TRBD2. The sequence derives from an adult who received the AZD1222 COVID-19 vaccine. The CDR3 bases are TGTGCCTGGACCGGGACTAGCGGGGGGGCAGATACGCAGTATTTT. Its translation: CAWTGTSGGADTQYF.